This T cell receptor beta chain was documented in a study of post-analysis software for immune sequencing data. Study context: Disease trajectories encompassed relapsing-remitting, secondary progressive and progressive-relapsing multiple sclerosis. Study results and limitations: When compared against controls, multiple sclerosis patients showed significantly lower normalized Chao1 diversity. When the samples were clustered directly with F measure, those that had been prepared in the same batch showed strong co-clustering. Patients used a handful of TRBV segments, including TRBV5-6, TRBV5-1 and TRBV20-1, more often than controls.

Sequencing libraries made from TCR beta cDNA carried unique molecular identifiers. Out of about 1 to 11 million T cells, 480,000 or so cDNA molecules were generated. TCRdb redid the calling of the PCR reads with MiXCR, one entry per CDR3 protein. The table records hundreds of thousands of distinct CDR3 sequences, roughly 50% of them present only once. This clonotype was detected ten times or more. What it recognizes is unknown. The V gene lost 2 bases and the J gene lost 2 bases, with 8 bases spanning the gap. Germline loops: CDR1 SGHRS, CDR2 YFSETQ. The CDR3 contains 13 residues. The chain has TRBV5-1 and TRBJ2-7, with D possibly called TRBD1 or TRBD2 (5 bases each). Sequencing was done on a sample of blood. The clonotype was recovered from a girl between 10 and 17 years old with multiple sclerosis. CDR3 nucleotides: TGCGCCAGCAGCTTCGGGGCAACCTACGAGCAGTACTTC. Translating gives CASSFGATYEQYF.